This TCR beta chain was captured by sequencing in a study of cytomegalovirus exposure and HLA in healthy donors. Points from the study as a whole: Later analysis revealed greater clonal expansion in HLA-associated TCR beta chains than in equally common others.

PCR involved 60 Vbeta and 13 Jbeta primers. In the source study's methods: In a later analysis, roughly 11 million of 60 million to 80 million unique beta chains occurred in at least two donors. Only in-frame clones appear in the TCRdb table, and some are missing; sequencing was by immunoSEQ multiplex PCR. V, J and clone size were drawn from that table, and D and trimming were deduced from the DNA. The table has 90,000 to 140,000 clones, approximately 72% seen once. With respect to this clone: The antigen is undetermined.

The ends lost 3 bases at V and 5 bases at J; junction bases unmatched: 6. This CDR3 is built from 15 residues. Germline assignment: CDR1 SGHTA and CDR2 FQGNSA. The chain uses TRBV7-2 and TRBJ2-3; 9 nucleotides match TRBD2. Sequencing was carried out using PBMCs. The clonotype comes from a man aged 25-45 years in good health and CMV-seronegative. CDR3 sequence (DNA): TGTGCCAGCAGCTTGAGCGGGGGGATTGAAGATACGCAGTATTTT. Translation gives CASSLSGGIEDTQYF. The full variable domain, in which reference TRBV7-2 and TRBJ2-3 provide the parts outside the CDR3, is GAGVSQSPSNKVTEKGKDVELRCDPISGHTALYWYRQSLGQGLEFLIYFQGNSAPDKSGLPSDRFSAERTGGSVSTLTIQRTQQEDSAVYLCASSLSGGIEDTQYFGPGTRLTVL.